This T cell receptor (beta chain) was recovered during a study of blood T cell repertoires in COVID-19. Only in-frame clones appear in the TCRdb table, and some are missing; sequencing was by immunoSEQ multiplex PCR. The sample comprises 200,000 to 250,000 clones, 60% to 85% of which are singletons, and around 5.4% rests with the top ten. Germline CDR1 SGHTA, CDR2 FQGTGA. V gave up 1 base and J gave up 4 bases; unmatched junction bases: 7. The CDR3 length is 16 residues. The J gene is TRBJ2-1, the V gene TRBV7-3, with 7 bases fitting TRBD1. Source material: peripheral blood. The origin of this receptor is a woman between 65 and 79 years old with acute or convalescent COVID-19. CDR3 loop: CASSLSGSGGYNEQFF. For the CDR3, the DNA is TGTGCCAGCAGCTTAAGTGGGTCAGGGGGTTACAATGAGCAGTTCTTC.